Shown below are 21 T cell receptor beta chains from a single sample sequenced in a study of regulatory T cells in long-lasting Graves disease. Libraries of TCR beta came from iRepertoire HTBI primers plus Arm-PCR of CDR3 regions. One entry per CDR3 protein results from TCRdb running MiXCR on the multiplex PCR reads. The sample has 420,000 or so distinct CDR3 sequences, 23% seen once. Time point given: persistent/refractory GD, antithyroid drugs over 5 years with positive TRAb. After RNA was extracted from PBMCs, the TCR library was made from it. The source was peripheral blood mononuclear cells (PBMCs), collected when the disease was refractory, from a patient treated with antithyroid drugs. The receptors derive from a female donor with Graves disease.

A word on this clonotype: With a much larger clone just one base away, this may be a read error. V is TRBV6-1 and J is TRBJ1-1; unclear D gene. CDR3 length: 12 residues. Germline lookup yields CDR1 MNHNS and CDR2 SASEGT. The CDR3 reads CASSRPNTEASF. CDR3 bases: TGTGCCAGCAGTAGACCGAACACTGAAGCTTCCTTT.

This clonotype was seen repeatedly, ten times or more. The V gene is TRBV28, the J gene TRBJ1-5; D not certain. Trimming shortened V by 2 bases and J by 4 bases, and 18 bases separated the two germline ends. Germline V gives CDR1 MDHEN, CDR2 SYDVKM. The CDR3 runs to 17 residues. DNA for the CDR3: TGTGCCAGCAGTTTACTCCTCGATCCATCTGGAAATCAGCCCCAGCATTTT. Translation gives CASSLLLDPSGNQPQHF.

This clonotype appeared a single time. The gene calls are TRBV7-2 and TRBJ2-6; perhaps D is TRBD1 or TRBD2 (7 bases each). CDR3 length equals 18 residues. Between the trimmed V and J ends, which lost 2 bases and 0 bases, there was a span of 14 bases. CDR1 and CDR2 from the germline V gene are SGHTA and FQGNSA. CDR3 in amino acids: CASSLTGAGASGANVLTF. CDR3 sequence (DNA): TGTGCCAGCAGCTTAACAGGGGCGGGGGCCTCTGGGGCCAACGTCCTGACTTTC. Filled out from reference TRBV7-2 and TRBJ2-6, the complete variable domain reads GAGVSQSPSNKVTEKGKDVELRCDPISGHTALYWYRQSLGQGLEFLIYFQGNSAPDKSGLPSDRFSAERTGGSVSTLTIQRTQQEDSAVYLCASSLTGAGASGANVLTFGAGSRLTVL.

This clonotype was found many times. This chain uses TRBV6-1 with TRBJ2-5; the match to TRBD1 covers 9 bases. The CDR3 length is 15 residues. V lost 3 bases, J lost 5 bases, and 7 bases stayed unmatched. Germline lookup yields CDR1 MNHNS and CDR2 SASEGT. CDR3 coding DNA: TGTGCCAGCAGTGAGGGGGGACAGGGAAAGGAGACCCAGTACTTC. This sequence encodes CASSEGGQGKETQYF.

The genes are TRBV15 and TRBJ2-3, with 9 bases lining up with TRBD1. The germline gives CDR1 LNHNV, CDR2 YYDKDF (reference sequence). This CDR3 has 15 residues. V shed 1 base, J shed 9 bases, and the junction held 8 bases outside the gene matches. CDR3 coding DNA: TGTGCCACCAGCAGAGGGACAGGGGCCAGGGTGACGCAGTATTTT. Its translation: CATSRGTGARVTQYF.

This clonotype was detected ten times or more. This chain connects TRBV28 to TRBJ1-5; D perhaps matches TRBD1 (5 bases). The CDR3 is 15 residues long. The germline V gene encodes CDR1 MDHEN and CDR2 SYDVKM. Deletions cut 7 bases from V and 7 bases from J, with 20 bases between. The DNA of the CDR3 is TGTGCCAGCACCAGGAGTGGGTCAGGGAACCAGCCCCAGCATTTT. This encodes CASTRSGSGNQPQHF.

The rearrangement links TRBV20-1 to TRBJ1-5; unclear D gene. The length of the CDR3 is 15 residues. The germline V gene encodes CDR1 DFQATT and CDR2 SNEGSKA (reference sequence). V was cut by 1 base and J by 4 bases, with 14 bases left in between. CDR3 sequence reads: CSARGPLRENQPQHF. CDR3 in DNA: TGCAGTGCTAGAGGTCCCCTTAGGGAGAATCAGCCCCAGCATTTT.

This clonotype was recorded many times. The chain links TRBV6-2 or TRBV6-3 to TRBJ1-1, with a possible D match to TRBD1 (5 bases). In germline, CDR1 is MNHEY, CDR2 SVGEGT. V dropped 7 bases and J dropped 4 bases, with 16 bases sitting between them. This CDR3 has 14 residues. The CDR3 region has the DNA TGTGCCAGCACTAAGGCGGGGACGGGCACTGAAGCTTTCTTT. Encoded protein: CASTKAGTGTEAFF.

The chain joins TRBV28 to TRBJ1-2; 10 bases line up with TRBD1. From germline, CDR1 is MDHEN and CDR2 SYDVKM. CDR3 size: 16 residues. After removal of 3 bases from V and 4 bases from J, the junction contained 8 bases not matched to a gene. CDR3 residues: CASSLRPTGGGYGYTF. CDR3 nucleotides: TGTGCCAGCAGTTTGCGCCCGACAGGGGGCGGCTATGGCTACACCTTC.

The chain couples TRBV30 to TRBJ1-2; 7 nucleotides match TRBD1. V was clipped by 1 base and J by 8 bases; unmatched bases: 10. CDR1 and CDR2 from the germline V gene are GTSNPN and SVGIG (reference sequence). This CDR3 is 14 amino acids long. The DNA for the CDR3 is TGTGCCTGGAGTGGGGAGGGGGCGCGTGGAGGCTACACCTTC. Protein: CAWSGEGARGGYTF.

For this clonotype: A much larger clone differs by one base, so this may be a read error. CDR3 residues: CASSLAGVYSYTF. The CDR3 DNA reads as TGTGCCAGCAGCTTAGCGGGAGTCTATAGCTACACCTTC. The chain joins TRBV7-2 to TRBJ1-2; no clear D gene. This CDR3 comprises 13 residues. Looked up from germline, CDR1 is SGHTA and CDR2 is FQGNSA.

This clonotype was counted at least ten times. CDR3 bases: TGTGCCAGCAGTTACGGGGCCTCCTACGAGCAGTACTTC. Protein: CASSYGASYEQYF. The chain combines TRBV6-2 or TRBV6-3 with TRBJ2-7; D perhaps matches TRBD1 (5 bases). The CDR3 is made up of 13 amino acids. Trimming pared 2 bases from V and 0 bases from J, leaving 5 bases between. Per the germline V gene, CDR1 is MNHEY and CDR2 is SVGEGT.

V gene TRBV18 combines with J gene TRBJ1-6; D unclear. Germline CDR1 is KGHSH and CDR2 is LQKENI. There are 15 residues in the CDR3. V was cut by 6 bases and J by 7 bases, with 16 bases left in between. The CDR3 loop reads CASSPLGRQNSPLHF. In DNA, the CDR3 is TGTGCCAGCTCCCCTCTCGGACGGCAGAATTCACCCCTCCACTTT.

The genes are TRBV19 and TRBJ1-1; D gene ambiguous. Trimming stripped 6 bases from V and 4 bases from J, with 15 bases between. CDR1 and CDR2 (germline): LNHDA, SQIVND (reference sequence). This CDR3 region has 14 residues. CDR3 sequence: CASRAPGSGTEAFF. The CDR3 nucleotides are TGTGCCAGTAGGGCCCCCGGGAGCGGCACTGAAGCTTTCTTT.

The V and J genes are TRBV11-2 and TRBJ1-2; the D gene is possibly TRBD1 (5 bases). The germline V and J ends were trimmed by 2 bases and 4 bases, with 11 bases remaining between them. The germline V gene has CDR1 SGHAT and CDR2 FQNNGV. The CDR3 sequence is 14 residues long. CDR3 sequence (DNA): TGTGCCAGCAGCTTAATCCAGGGATTCTATGGCTACACCTTC. This gives the protein CASSLIQGFYGYTF.

The chain links TRBV27 to TRBJ2-1; D not resolved. CDR3 length: 12 residues. V lost 5 bases, J lost 1 base, and 3 bases lay in between. Germline V gene sequence: CDR1 MNHEY, CDR2 SMNVEV (reference sequence). The CDR3 here is CASSHSYNEQFF. The CDR3 coding sequence is TGTGCCAGCAGTCATTCCTACAATGAGCAGTTCTTC.

This clonotype was picked up many times. This chain connects TRBV15 to TRBJ2-7, with 9 bases identical to TRBD2. Trimming removed 1 base from V and 2 bases from J; junction bases left unmatched: 3. Looked up from germline, CDR1 is LNHNV and CDR2 is YYDKDF (reference sequence). The CDR3 has 15 amino acids. Written as DNA, the CDR3 is TGTGCCACCAGCAGAGGACTAGCGGCAACCTACGAGCAGTACTTC. Amino acid sequence: CATSRGLAATYEQYF.

This clonotype was counted at least ten times. This chain links TRBV12-3 or TRBV12-4 with TRBJ2-5; D gene uncertain. Trimming took 5 bases from V and 4 from J, leaving 11 bases between them. The CDR3 runs to 13 residues. The CDR3, as DNA: TGTGCCAGCAGTCTCGGCTCAGCAGAGACCCAGTACTTC. It yields the protein CASSLGSAETQYF.

The chain joins TRBV7-3 to TRBJ1-1; no clear D. Germline V gene lookup returns CDR1 SGHTA and CDR2 FQGTGA. Between the trimmed V and J ends, which lost 2 bases and 0 bases, there was a span of 10 bases. The CDR3 is made up of 15 amino acids. CDR3: CASSLDGRMNTEAFF. The CDR3 DNA reads as TGTGCCAGCAGCTTAGACGGACGCATGAACACTGAAGCTTTCTTT.

The J gene is TRBJ2-2, the V gene TRBV14; D gene ambiguous. Per the germline V gene, CDR1 is SGHDN and CDR2 is FVKESK. This CDR3 spans 13 amino acids. V was clipped by 1 base and J by 5 bases, with 5 bases between them. As DNA, the CDR3 is TGTGCCAGCAGCCAAGCGCAAACCGGGGAGCTGTTTTTT. This translates into CASSQAQTGELFF.

In its sample, this clonotype was seen many times. This chain uses TRBV20-1 with TRBJ1-5; no firm D call. This CDR3 has 13 amino acids. Deletions cut 2 bases from V and 5 bases from J, with 10 bases between. Germline V gives CDR1 DFQATT, CDR2 SNEGSKA (reference sequence). This CDR3 is CSARPGNDQPQHF. The CDR3 nucleotides are TGCAGTGCTAGACCAGGAAATGATCAGCCCCAGCATTTT.